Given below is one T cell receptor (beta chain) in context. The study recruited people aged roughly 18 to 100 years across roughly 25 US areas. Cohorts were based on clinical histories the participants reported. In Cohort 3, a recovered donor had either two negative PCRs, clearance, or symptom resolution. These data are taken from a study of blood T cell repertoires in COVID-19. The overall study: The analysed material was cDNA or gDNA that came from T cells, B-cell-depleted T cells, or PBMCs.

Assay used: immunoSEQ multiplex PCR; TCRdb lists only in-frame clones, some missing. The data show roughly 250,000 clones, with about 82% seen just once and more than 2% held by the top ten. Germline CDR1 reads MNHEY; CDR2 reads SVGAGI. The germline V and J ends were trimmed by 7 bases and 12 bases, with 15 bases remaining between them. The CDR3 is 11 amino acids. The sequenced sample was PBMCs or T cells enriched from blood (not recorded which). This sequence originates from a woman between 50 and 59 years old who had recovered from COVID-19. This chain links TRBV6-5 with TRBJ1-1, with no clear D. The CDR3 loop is CASTVGRETFF. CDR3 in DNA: TGTGCCAGCACCGTGGGGAGAGAAACTTTCTTT.